These 5 T cell receptor beta chains were all obtained from the same sample, sequenced in a study of blood T cell repertoires in COVID-19. Clones were sequenced by immunoSEQ multiplex PCR, and TCRdb holds only the in-frame ones, with some missing. This table has over 250,000 clones, around 89% appearing once. Sample: peripheral blood. The source is a man in his 60s who had recovered from COVID-19.

The rearrangement uses TRBV10-3 and TRBJ1-4; D is perhaps TRBD1 (5 bases). CDR3 length: 16 residues. The germline V and J ends were trimmed by 0 bases and 7 bases, with 15 bases remaining between them. Germline V gene sequence: CDR1 ENHRY, CDR2 SYGVKD. Here the CDR3 reads CAISESKQANGEKLFF. The CDR3 DNA follows: TGTGCCATCAGTGAGTCGAAACAGGCGAATGGTGAAAAACTGTTTTTT.

CDR3 residues: CASSLAGGIQETQYF. DNA for the CDR3: TGTGCCAGCAGCTTGGCGGGGGGAATACAAGAGACCCAGTACTTC. The chain combines TRBV5-5 with TRBJ2-5, with TRBD2 matching over 7 bases. The ends lost 0 bases at V and 2 bases at J; junction bases unmatched: 4. In germline, CDR1 is SGHKS, CDR2 YYEKEE (reference sequence). This CDR3 comprises 15 residues.

This clone was observed once. The chain uses TRBV7-2 and TRBJ1-4, with D uncertain. The ends were cut back, 5 bases at V and 7 bases at J, with 17 bases in the middle. Germline CDR1 and CDR2: SGHTA and FQGNSA. The CDR3 totals 15 residues. CDR3 amino acids: CASSLQRERGEKLFF. The DNA of the CDR3 is TGTGCCAGCAGCCTTCAACGCGAAAGAGGTGAAAAACTGTTTTTT. Full variable domain (outside the CDR3, taken from reference TRBV7-2 and TRBJ1-4): GAGVSQSPSNKVTEKGKDVELRCDPISGHTALYWYRQSLGQGLEFLIYFQGNSAPDKSGLPSDRFSAERTGGSVSTLTIQRTQQEDSAVYLCASSLQRERGEKLFFGSGTQLSVL.

The rearrangement links TRBV12-3 or TRBV12-4 to TRBJ1-2, with D hard to call. CDR3 length equals 13 residues. V lost 3 bases and J lost 4, with 9 bases in between. The CDR3 bases are TGTGCCAGCAGTTTTGGCAGAATCTATGGCTACACCTTC. Its translation: CASSFGRIYGYTF.

The CDR3 DNA reads as TGTGCCAGCAGCGCAGCCGGACAGGGGAAATTCAATGAGCAGTTCTTC. It codes for CASSAAGQGKFNEQFF. The chain recombines TRBV9 with TRBJ2-1; 9 bases align to TRBD1. Unmatched junction bases numbered 10, after V lost 3 bases and J lost 6 bases. The length of the CDR3 is 16 residues. The V gene's germline CDR1 is SGDLS and CDR2 YYNGEE.